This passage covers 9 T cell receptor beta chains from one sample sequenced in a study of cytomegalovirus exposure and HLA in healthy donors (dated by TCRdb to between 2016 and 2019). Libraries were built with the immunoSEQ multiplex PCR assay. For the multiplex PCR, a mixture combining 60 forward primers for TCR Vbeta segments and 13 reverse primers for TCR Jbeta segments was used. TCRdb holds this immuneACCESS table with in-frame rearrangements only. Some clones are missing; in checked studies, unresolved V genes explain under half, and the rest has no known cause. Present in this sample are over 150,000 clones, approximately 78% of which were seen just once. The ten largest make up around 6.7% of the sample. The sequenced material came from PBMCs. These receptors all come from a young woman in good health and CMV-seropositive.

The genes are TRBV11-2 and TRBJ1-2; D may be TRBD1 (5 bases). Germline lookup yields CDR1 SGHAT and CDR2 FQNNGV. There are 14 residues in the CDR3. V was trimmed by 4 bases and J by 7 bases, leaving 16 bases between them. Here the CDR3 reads CASSSRALTSGYTF. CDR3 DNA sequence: TGTGCCAGCAGCTCCAGGGCCCTAACGAGTGGCTACACCTTC.

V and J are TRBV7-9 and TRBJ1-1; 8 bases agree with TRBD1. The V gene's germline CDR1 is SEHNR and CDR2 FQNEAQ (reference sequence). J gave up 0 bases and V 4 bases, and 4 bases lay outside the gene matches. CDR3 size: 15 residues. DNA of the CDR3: TGTGCCAGCAGCTCGACAGGGGACATGAACACTGAAGCTTTCTTT. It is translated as CASSSTGDMNTEAFF.

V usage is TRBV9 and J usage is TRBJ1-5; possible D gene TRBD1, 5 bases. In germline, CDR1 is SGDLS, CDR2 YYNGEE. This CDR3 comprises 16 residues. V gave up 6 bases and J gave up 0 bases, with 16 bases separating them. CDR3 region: CASTPRQTNSNQPQHF. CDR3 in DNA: TGTGCCAGCACCCCACGACAGACCAATAGCAATCAGCCCCAGCATTTT.

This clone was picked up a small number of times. In DNA, the CDR3 is TGTGCCAGCACAGGGGTCCAAGAGACCCAGTACTTC. This translates into CASTGVQETQYF. The chain uses TRBV2 and TRBJ2-5; D might be TRBD1 (6 bases). The V end lost 7 bases, the J end lost 1 base, and 7 bases lay between the germline ends. CDR1 SNHLY and CDR2 FYNNEI come from the germline V gene. The length of the CDR3 is 12 residues. Filled out from reference TRBV2 and TRBJ2-5, the complete variable domain reads EPEVTQTPSHQVTQMGQEVILRCVPISNHLYFYWYRQILGQKVEFLVSFYNNEISEKSEIFDDQFSVERPDGSNFTLKIRSTKLEDSAMYFCASTGVQETQYFGPGTRLLVL.

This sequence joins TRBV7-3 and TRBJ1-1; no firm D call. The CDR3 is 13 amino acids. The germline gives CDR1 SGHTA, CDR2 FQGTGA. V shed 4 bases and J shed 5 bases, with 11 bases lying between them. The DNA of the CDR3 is TGTGCCAGCAGCTCCAAGAGAGGTACTGAAGCTTTCTTT. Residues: CASSSKRGTEAFF.

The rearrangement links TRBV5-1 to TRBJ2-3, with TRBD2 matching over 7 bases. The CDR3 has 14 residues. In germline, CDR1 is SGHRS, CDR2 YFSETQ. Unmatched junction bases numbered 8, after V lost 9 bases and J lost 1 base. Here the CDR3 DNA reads TGCGCCACCCGGCGGGGGTTGGGCACAGATACGCAGTATTTT. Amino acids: CATRRGLGTDTQYF.

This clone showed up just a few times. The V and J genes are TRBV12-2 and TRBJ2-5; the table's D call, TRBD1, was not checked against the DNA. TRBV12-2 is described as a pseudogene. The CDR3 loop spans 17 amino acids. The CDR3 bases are TGTGCAAGTCGCTTAGTTGATTGGACAGGGGCGATGAAGACCCAGTACTTC. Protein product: CASRLVDWTGAMKTQYF.

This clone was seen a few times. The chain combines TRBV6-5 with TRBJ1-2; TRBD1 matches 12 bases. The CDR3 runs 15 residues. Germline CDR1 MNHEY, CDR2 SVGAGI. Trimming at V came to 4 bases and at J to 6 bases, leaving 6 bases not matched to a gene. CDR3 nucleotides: TGTGCCAGCAGTTTGGGGACAGGGGGCGTGGATGGCTACACCTTC. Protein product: CASSLGTGGVDGYTF.

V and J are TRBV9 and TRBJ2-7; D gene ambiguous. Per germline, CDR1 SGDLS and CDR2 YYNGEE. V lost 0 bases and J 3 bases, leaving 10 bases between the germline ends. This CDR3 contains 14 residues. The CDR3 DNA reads TGTGCCAGCAGCGTAGGAGTGGGCCGCTACGAGCAGTACTTC. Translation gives CASSVGVGRYEQYF.